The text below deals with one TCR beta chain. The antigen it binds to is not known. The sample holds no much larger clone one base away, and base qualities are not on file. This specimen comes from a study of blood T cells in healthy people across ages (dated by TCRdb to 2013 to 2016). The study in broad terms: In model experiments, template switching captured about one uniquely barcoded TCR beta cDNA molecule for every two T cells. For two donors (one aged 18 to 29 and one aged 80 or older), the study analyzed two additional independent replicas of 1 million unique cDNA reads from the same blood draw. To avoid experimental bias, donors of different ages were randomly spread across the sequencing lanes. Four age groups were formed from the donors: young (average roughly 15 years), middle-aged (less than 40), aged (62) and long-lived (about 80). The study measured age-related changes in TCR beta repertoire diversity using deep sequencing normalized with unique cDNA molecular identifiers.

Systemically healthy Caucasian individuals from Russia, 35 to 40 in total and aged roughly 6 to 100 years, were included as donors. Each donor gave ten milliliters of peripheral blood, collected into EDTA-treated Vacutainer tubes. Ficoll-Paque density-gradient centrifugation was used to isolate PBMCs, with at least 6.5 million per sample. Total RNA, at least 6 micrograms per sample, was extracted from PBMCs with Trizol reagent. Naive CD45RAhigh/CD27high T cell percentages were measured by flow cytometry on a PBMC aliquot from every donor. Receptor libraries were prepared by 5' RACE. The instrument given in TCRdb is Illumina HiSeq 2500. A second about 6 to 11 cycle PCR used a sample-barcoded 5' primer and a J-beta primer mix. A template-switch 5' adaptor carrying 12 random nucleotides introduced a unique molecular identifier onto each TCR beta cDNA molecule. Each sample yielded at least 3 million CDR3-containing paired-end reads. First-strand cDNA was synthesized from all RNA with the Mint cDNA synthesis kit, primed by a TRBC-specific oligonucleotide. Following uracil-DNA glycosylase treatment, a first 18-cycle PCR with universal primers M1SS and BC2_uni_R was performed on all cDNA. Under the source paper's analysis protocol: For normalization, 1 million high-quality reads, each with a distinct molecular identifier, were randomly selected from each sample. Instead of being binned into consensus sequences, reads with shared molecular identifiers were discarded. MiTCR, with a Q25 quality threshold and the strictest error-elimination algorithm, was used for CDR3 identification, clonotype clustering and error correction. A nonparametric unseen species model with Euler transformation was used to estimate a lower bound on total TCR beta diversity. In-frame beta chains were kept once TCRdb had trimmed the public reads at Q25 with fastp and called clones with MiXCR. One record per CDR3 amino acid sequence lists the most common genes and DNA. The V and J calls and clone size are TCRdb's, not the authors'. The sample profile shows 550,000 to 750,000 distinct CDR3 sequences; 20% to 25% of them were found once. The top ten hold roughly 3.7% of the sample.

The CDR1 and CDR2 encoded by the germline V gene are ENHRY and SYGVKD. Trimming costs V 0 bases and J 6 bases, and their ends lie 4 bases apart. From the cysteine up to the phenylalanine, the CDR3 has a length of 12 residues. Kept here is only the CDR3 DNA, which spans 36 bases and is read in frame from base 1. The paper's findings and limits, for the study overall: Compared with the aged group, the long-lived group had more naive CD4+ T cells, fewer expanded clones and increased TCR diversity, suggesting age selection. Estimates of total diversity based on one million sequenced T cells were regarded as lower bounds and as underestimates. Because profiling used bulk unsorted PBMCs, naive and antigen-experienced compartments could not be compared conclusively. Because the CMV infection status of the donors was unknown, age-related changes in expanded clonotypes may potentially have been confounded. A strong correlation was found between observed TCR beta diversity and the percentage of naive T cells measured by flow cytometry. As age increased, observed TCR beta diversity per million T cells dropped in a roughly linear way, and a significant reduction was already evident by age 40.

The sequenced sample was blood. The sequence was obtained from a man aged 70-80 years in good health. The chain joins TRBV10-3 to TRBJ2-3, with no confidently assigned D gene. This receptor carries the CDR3 CAISESMDTQYF. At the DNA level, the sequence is TGTGCCATCAGTGAGTCGATGGATACGCAGTATTTT.